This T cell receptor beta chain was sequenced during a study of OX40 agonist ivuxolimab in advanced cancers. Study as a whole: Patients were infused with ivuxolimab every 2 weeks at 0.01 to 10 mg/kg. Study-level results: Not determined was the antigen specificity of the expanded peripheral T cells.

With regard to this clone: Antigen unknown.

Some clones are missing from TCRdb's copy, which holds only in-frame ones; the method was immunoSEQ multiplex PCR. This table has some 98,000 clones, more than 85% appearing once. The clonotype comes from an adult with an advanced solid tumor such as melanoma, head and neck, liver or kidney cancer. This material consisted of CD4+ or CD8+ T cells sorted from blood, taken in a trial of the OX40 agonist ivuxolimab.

CDR3 residues: CASSAPGLGDNEQFF. The CDR3 DNA reads TGTGCCAGCAGTGCGCCGGGACTAGGGGACAATGAGCAGTTCTTC. The V call is TRBV28, the J call TRBJ2-1; 8 nucleotides agree with TRBD2. Trimming removed 5 bases from V and 5 bases from J; junction bases left unmatched: 8. This CDR3 is 15 amino acids long. Germline V gene lookup returns CDR1 MDHEN and CDR2 SYDVKM.